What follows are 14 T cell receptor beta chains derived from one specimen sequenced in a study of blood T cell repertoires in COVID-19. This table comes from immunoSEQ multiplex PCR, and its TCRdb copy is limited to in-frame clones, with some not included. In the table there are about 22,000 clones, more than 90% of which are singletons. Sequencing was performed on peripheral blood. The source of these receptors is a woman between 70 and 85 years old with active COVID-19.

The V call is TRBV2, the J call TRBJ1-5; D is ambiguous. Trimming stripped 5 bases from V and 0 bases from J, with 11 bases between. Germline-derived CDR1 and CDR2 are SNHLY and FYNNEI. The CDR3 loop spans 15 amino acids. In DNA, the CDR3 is TGTGCCAGCAGTTCGTCCGAGGATAGCAATCAGCCCCAGCATTTT. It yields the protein CASSSSEDSNQPQHF.

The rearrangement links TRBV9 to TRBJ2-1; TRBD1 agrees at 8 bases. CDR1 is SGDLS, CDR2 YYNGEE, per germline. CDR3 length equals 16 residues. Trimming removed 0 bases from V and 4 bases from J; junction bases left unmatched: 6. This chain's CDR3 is CASSVAGTGHYNEQFF. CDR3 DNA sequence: TGTGCCAGCAGCGTAGCTGGGACAGGCCATTACAATGAGCAGTTCTTC.

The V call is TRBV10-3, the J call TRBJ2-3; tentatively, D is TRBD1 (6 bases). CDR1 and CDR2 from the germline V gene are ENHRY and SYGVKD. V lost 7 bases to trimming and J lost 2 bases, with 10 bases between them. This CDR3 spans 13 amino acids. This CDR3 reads CAITGALTDTQYF. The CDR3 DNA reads TGTGCCATCACAGGGGCCCTCACAGATACGCAGTATTTT.

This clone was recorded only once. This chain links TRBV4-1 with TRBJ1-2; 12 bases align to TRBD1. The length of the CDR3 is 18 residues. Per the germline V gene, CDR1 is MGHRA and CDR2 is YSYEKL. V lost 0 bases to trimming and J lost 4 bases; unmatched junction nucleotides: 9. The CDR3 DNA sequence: TGCGCCAGCAGCCAAGATCCGGGACAGGGGGCGCGGAGCTATGGCTACACCTTC. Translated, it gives CASSQDPGQGARSYGYTF.

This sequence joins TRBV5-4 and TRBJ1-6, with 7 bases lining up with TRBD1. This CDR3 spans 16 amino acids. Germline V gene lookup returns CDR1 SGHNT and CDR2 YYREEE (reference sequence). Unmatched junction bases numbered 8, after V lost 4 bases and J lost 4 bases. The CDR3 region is CASSIRQGEYNSPLHF. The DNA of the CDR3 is TGTGCCAGCAGCATAAGACAGGGAGAGTATAATTCACCCCTCCACTTT.

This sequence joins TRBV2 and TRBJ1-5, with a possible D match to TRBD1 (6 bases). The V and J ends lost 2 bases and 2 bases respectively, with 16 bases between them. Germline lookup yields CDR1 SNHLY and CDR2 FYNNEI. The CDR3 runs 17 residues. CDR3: CASSELLGTLGNQPQHF. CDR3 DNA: TGTGCCAGCAGTGAACTCCTCGGGACACTTGGCAATCAGCCCCAGCATTTT.

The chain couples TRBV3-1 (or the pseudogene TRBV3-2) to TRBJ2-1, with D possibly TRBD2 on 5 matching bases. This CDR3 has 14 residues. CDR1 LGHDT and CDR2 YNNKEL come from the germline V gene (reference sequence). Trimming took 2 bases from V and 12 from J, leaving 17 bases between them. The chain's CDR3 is CASSQSGSSLGQFF. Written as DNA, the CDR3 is TGTGCCAGCAGCCAAAGTGGGAGCTCTCTGGGGCAGTTCTTC.

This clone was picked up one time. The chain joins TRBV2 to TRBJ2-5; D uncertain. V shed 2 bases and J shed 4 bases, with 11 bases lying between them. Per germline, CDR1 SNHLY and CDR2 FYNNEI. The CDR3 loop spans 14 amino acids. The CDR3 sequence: CASSEFIERETQYF. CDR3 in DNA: TGTGCCAGCAGTGAATTCATCGAGCGAGAGACCCAGTACTTC.

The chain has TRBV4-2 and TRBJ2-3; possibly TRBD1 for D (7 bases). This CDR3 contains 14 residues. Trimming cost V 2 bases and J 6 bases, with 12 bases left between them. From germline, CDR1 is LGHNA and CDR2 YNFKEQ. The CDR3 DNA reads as TGTGCCAGCAGCCAAACACCAGGGGGGGATACGCAGTATTTT. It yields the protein CASSQTPGGDTQYF.

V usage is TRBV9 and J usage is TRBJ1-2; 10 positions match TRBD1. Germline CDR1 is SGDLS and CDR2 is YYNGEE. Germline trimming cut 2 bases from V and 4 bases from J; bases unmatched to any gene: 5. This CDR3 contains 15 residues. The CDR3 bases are TGTGCCAGCAGCGTCGGGACAGGGGAAGGCTATGGCTACACCTTC. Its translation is CASSVGTGEGYGYTF.

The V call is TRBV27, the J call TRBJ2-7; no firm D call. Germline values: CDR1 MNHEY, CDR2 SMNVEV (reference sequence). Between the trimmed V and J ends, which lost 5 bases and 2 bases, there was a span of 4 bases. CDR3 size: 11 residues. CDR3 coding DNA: TGTGCCAGCAGTACTCCCTACGAGCAGTACTTC. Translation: CASSTPYEQYF.

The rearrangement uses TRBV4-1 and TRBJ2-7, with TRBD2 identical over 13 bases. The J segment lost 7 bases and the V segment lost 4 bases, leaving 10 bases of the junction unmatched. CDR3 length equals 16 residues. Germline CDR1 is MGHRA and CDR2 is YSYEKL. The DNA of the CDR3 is TGCGCCAGCAGCCCCGGGACTAGCGGGACCTCCGGTGAGCAGTACTTC. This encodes CASSPGTSGTSGEQYF.

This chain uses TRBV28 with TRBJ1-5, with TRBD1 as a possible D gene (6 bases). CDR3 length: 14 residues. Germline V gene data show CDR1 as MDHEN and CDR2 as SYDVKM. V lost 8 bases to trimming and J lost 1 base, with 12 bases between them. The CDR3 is CASRIGQSNQPQHF. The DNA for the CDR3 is TGTGCCAGCCGGATAGGACAGAGCAATCAGCCCCAGCATTTT. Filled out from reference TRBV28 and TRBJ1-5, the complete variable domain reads DVKVTQSSRYLVKRTGEKVFLECVQDMDHENMFWYRQDPGLGLRLIYFSYDVKMKEKGDIPEGYSVSREKKERFSLILESASTNQTSMYLCASRIGQSNQPQHFGDGTRLSIL.

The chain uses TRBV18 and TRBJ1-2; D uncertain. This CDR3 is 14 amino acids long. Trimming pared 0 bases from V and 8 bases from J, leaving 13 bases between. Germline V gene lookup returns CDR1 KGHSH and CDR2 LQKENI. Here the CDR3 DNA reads TGTGCCAGCTCACCACCGGGTTCGTCGGAGGGCTACACCTTC. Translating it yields CASSPPGSSEGYTF.